This TCR beta chain was observed in a study of cytomegalovirus exposure and HLA in healthy donors. This clone was seen a single time. The PCR used 60 Vbeta and 13 Jbeta primers. Original processing methods: An analysis performed later counted 70 million to 90 million unique TCR beta chains (roughly 11 million of them shared). Profiled with immunoSEQ multiplex PCR; TCRdb holds only in-frame clones, not every one. V and J calls and clone size are copied from that table; D and trimming were computed from the DNA. The sample has over 150,000 clones, 65% to 80% seen once. The germline V and J ends were trimmed by 4 bases and 5 bases, with 12 bases remaining between them. This CDR3 contains 13 residues. Per germline, CDR1 SNHLY and CDR2 FYNNEI.

The J gene is TRBJ2-7, the V gene TRBV2, with a possible D match to TRBD2 (6 bases). This TCR was recovered from a man aged 35 to 55 in good health and CMV-seronegative. Sequencing used PBMCs. The CDR3 here is CASSGLTSHEQYF. The CDR3, as DNA: TGTGCCAGCAGTGGGTTAACTAGCCACGAGCAGTACTTC. Together with reference TRBV2 and TRBJ2-7, the CDR3 gives the full variable domain: EPEVTQTPSHQVTQMGQEVILRCVPISNHLYFYWYRQILGQKVEFLVSFYNNEISEKSEIFDDQFSVERPDGSNFTLKIRSTKLEDSAMYFCASSGLTSHEQYFGPGTRLTVT.